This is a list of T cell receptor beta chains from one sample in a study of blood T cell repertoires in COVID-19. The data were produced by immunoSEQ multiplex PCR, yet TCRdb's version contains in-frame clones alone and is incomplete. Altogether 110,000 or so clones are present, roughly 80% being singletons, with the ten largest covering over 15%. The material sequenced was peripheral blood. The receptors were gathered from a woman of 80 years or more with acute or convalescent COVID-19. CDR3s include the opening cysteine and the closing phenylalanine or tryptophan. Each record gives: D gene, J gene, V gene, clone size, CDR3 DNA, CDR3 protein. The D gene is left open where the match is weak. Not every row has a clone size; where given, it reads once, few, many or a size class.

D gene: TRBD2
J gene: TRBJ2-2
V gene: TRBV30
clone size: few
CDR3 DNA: TGTGCCTGGAGTGGCCTAGCGGGGACCGGGGAGCTGTTTTTT
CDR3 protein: CAWSGLAGTGELFF

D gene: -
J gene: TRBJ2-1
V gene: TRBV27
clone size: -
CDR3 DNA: TGTGCCAGCAGTTCGAGGGTTTTGGGCAATGAGCAGTTCTTC
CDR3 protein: CASSSRVLGNEQFF

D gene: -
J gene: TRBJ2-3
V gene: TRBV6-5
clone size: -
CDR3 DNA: TGTGCCAGCAGACCTCCGGGGCGGGAAGCGCAGTATTTT
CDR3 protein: CASRPPGREAQYF

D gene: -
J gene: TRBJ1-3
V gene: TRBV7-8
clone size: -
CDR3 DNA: TGTGCCAGCAGCCCGAGGGATTATGGAAACACCATATATTTT
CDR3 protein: CASSPRDYGNTIYF

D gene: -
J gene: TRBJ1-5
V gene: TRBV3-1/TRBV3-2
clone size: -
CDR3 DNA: TGTGCCAGCAGCCAAGGGCGCCAGGGACTGCCCCAGCATTTT
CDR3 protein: CASSQGRQGLPQHF

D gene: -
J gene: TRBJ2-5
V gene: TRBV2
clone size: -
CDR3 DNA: TGTGCCAGCTCAAACGGGAAGGCGGAGACCCAGTACTTC
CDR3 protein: CASSNGKAETQYF

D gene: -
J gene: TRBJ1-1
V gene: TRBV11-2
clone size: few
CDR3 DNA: TGTGCCAGCAGCTACAGGGTCTACACTGAAGCTTTCTTT
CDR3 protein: CASSYRVYTEAFF

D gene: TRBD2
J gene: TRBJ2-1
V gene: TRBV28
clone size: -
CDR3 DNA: TGTGCCAGCAGTTTTGTTCGGACTAGCGGGAGGGTGAATGAGCAGTTCTTC
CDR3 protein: CASSFVRTSGRVNEQFF

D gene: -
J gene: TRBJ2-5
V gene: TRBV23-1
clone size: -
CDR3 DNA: TGCGCCAGCAGTCAATCCGGCGGCGAGACCCAGTACTTC
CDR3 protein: CASSQSGGETQYF

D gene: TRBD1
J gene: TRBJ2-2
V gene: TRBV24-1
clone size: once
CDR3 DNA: TGTGCCACCAGTGACTCCGGGACAGGGAACACCGGGGAGCTGTTTTTT
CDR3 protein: CATSDSGTGNTGELFF

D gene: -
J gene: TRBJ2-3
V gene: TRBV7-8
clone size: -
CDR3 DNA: TGTGCCAGCAGCTTGGAGGGCCAAACAGATACGCAGTATTTT
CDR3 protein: CASSLEGQTDTQYF

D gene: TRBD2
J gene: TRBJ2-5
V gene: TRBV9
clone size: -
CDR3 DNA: TGTGCCAGCAGCGTAGCTTCAGGACTAGCGATGGAGACCCAGTACTTC
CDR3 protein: CASSVASGLAMETQYF

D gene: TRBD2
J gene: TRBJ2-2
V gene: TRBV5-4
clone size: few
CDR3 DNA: TGTGCCAGCAGCCTTAGCGGGAGGAACACCGGGGAGCTGTTTTTT
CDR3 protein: CASSLSGRNTGELFF

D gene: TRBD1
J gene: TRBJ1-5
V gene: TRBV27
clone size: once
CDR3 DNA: TGTGCCAGCAGTTTAAACAGGGGCCCCAATCAGCCCCAGCATTTT
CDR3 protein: CASSLNRGPNQPQHF

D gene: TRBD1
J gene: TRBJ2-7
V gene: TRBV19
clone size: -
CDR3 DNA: TGTGCCACCACCGGGACAGGTCAATACGAGCAGTACTTC
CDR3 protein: CATTGTGQYEQYF

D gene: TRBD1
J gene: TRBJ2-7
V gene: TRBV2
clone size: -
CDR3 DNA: TGTGCCAGCCTCTTGGGACAGGGGAGCGAGCAGTACTTC
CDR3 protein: CASLLGQGSEQYF

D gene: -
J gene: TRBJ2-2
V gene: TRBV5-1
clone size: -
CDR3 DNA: TGCGCCAGCAGCATCAGGGACTCTAACACCGGGGAGCTGTTTTTT
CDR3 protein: CASSIRDSNTGELFF

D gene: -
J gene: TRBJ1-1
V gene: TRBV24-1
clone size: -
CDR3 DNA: TGTGCCACCAGTCACGGGGGGAGCACTGAAGCTTTCTTT
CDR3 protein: CATSHGGSTEAFF

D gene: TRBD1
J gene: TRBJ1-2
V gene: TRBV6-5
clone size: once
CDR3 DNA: TGTGCCAGCACTCCGGGACAGGCGTCCGGTGGCTACACCTTC
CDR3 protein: CASTPGQASGGYTF

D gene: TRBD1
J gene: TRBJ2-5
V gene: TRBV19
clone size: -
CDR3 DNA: TGTGCCAGTAGCGGGACAGGACAAGAGACCCAGTACTTC
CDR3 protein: CASSGTGQETQYF

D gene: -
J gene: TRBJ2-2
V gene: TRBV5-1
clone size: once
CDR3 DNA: TGCGCCAGCACCATGACCCCCCGGGGTACCGGGGAGCTGTTTTTT
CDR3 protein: CASTMTPRGTGELFF

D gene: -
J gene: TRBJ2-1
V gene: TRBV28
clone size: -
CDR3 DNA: TGTGCCAGCAGTTTAAGGGGTCGCGGGGCGAGTGAGCAGTTCTTC
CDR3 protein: CASSLRGRGASEQFF

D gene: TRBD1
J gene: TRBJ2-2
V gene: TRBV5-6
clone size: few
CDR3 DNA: TGTGCCAGCAGCGGCGGGGGCGGACAGGGGGCGATCACCGGGGAGCTGTTTTTT
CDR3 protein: CASSGGGGQGAITGELFF

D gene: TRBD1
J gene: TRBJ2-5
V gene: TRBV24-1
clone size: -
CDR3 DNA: TGTGCCACCAGTGAGTCCGGGACAGGGAGAGAGACCCAGTACTTC
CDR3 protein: CATSESGTGRETQYF

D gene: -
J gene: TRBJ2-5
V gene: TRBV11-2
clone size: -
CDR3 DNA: TGTGCCAGCAGCTTAATTCAGGAGACCCAGTACTTC
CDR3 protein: CASSLIQETQYF

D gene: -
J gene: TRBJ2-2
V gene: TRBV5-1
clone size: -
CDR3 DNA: TGCGCCAGCAGCTTCCAGACAGAGAACACCGGGGAGCTGTTTTTT
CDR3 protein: CASSFQTENTGELFF

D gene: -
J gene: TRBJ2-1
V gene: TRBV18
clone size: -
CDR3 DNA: TGTGCCAGCTCACCACCTACTAGCTCAGGCTCCTACAATGAGCAGTTCTTC
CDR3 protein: CASSPPTSSGSYNEQFF

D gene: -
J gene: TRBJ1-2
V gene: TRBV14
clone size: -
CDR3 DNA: TGTGCCAGCAGCCTATTTGTCCCTAACTATGGCTACACCTTC
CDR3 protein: CASSLFVPNYGYTF

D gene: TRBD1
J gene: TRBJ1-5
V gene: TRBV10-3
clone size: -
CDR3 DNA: TGTGCCACCCGGGACAGCCTCGATCAGCCCCAGCATTTT
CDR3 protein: CATRDSLDQPQHF

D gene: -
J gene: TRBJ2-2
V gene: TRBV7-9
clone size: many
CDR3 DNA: TGTGCCAGCAGCCACCTAGGAGGGATGGCCGGGGAGCTGTTTTTT
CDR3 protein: CASSHLGGMAGELFF

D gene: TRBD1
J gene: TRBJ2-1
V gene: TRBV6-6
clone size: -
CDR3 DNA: TGTGCCATCTCTCCTACCGGGACAGGGACCTACAATGAGCAGTTCTTC
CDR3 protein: CAISPTGTGTYNEQFF

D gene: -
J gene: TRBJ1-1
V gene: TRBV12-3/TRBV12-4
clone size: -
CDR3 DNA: TGTGCCAGCATCAATTCAGGATACACTGAAGCTTTCTTT
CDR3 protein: CASINSGYTEAFF

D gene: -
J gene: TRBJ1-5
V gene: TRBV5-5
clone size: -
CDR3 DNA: TGTGCCAGCAGCTTGAGCGACAGTCATAACAATCAGCCCCAGCATTTT
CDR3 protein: CASSLSDSHNNQPQHF

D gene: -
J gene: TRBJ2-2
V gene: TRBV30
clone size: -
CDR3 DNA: TGTGCCTGGAACCAGTACGGGGAGCTGTTTTTT
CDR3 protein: CAWNQYGELFF

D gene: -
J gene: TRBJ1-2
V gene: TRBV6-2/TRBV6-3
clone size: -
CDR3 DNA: TGTGCCAGCAGCCTCGACACATATGGCTACACCTTC
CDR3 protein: CASSLDTYGYTF

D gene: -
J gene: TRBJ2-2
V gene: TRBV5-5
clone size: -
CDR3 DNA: TGTGCCAGCAGCTTGGCCCCAGGGCCGAACACCGGGGAGCTGTTTTTT
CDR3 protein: CASSLAPGPNTGELFF

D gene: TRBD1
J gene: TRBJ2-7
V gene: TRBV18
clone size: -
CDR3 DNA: TGTGCCAGCTCCCAGGACAGGGGGAATTACGAGCAGTACTTC
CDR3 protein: CASSQDRGNYEQYF

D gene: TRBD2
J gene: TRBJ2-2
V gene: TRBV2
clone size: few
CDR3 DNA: TGTGCCAGCAGCTATAGCGGGAGGCTAGATAGGTCCGGGGAGCTGTTTTTT
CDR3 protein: CASSYSGRLDRSGELFF

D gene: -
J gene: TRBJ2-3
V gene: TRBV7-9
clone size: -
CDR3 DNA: TGTGCCAGCAGCTTATTAACGGGTGGGGATACGCAGTATTTT
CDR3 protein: CASSLLTGGDTQYF

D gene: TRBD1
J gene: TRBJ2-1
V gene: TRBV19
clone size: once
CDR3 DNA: TGTGCCAGTAGTGCTCCGGGACGCAGGACAGGCGAGCAGTTCTTC
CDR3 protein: CASSAPGRRTGEQFF

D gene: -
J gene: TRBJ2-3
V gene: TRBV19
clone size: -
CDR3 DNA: TGTGCCAGTAGTATAAAGGGGTCAGGGGATACGCAGTATTTT
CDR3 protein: CASSIKGSGDTQYF

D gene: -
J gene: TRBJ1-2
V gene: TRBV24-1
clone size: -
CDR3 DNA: TGTGCCACCAGTGACACCTGGGCCGAATATGGCTACACCTTC
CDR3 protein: CATSDTWAEYGYTF

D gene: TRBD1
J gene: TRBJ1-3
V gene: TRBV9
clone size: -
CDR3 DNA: TGTGCCAGCAGCCCTACCCCCCCGACAGGGGTCGGAAACACCATATATTTT
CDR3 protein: CASSPTPPTGVGNTIYF

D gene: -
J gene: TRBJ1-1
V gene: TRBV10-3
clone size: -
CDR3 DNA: TGTGCCATCAGTGAGGGGGCCGCTACGTCCGCTGACTTT
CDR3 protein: CAISEGAATSADF

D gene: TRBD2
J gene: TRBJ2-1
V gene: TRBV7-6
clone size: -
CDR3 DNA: TGTGCCAGCAGCCTCAGTGGGCGGGAGGGCCTTGATGAGCAGTTCTTC
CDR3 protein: CASSLSGREGLDEQFF

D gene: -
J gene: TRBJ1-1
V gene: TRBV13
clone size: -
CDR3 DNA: TGTGCCAGCAGCTTAGTTGGGGACATGAACACTGAAGCTTTCTTT
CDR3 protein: CASSLVGDMNTEAFF

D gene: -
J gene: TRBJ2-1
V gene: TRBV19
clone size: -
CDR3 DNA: TGTGCCAGTAGTATAGATATAAGAAAACCAGGGGCCCATGAGCAGTTCTTC
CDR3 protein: CASSIDIRKPGAHEQFF

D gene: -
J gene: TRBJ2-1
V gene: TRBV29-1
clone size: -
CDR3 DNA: TGCAGCGTTGTGTTCCCAGCGGTATACAATGAGCAGTTCTTC
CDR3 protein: CSVVFPAVYNEQFF

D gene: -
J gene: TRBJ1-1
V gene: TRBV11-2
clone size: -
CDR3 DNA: TGTGCCAGCAGCCCCACCGACCCTTATTCAGGAGCTTTCTTT
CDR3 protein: CASSPTDPYSGAFF

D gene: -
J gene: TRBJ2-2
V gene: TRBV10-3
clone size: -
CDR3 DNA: TGTGCCATCAGTGCCGGGAACACCGGGGAGCTGTTTTTT
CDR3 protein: CAISAGNTGELFF

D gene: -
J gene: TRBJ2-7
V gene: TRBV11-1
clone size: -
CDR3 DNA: TGTGCCAGCAGCTCCCAGAGGTACGAGCAGTACTTC
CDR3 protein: CASSSQRYEQYF

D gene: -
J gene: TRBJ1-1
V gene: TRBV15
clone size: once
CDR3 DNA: TGTGCCACCAGCAGAGATCCGGGGGACACTGAAGCTTTCTTT
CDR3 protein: CATSRDPGDTEAFF

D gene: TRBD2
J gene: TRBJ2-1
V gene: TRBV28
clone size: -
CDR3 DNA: TGTGCCAGCACTCACGGGACTAGCGGGACGAGTGAGCAGTTCTTC
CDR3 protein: CASTHGTSGTSEQFF

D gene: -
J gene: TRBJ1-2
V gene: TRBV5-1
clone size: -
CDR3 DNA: TGCGCCAGCAGCTTGTCCTCCGGGACTTCCCTCTATGGCTACACCTTC
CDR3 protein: CASSLSSGTSLYGYTF

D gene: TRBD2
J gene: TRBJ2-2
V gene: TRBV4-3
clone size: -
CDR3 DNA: TGCGCCAGCAGCCAAGTACTAGCGGGAATGAACACCGGGGAGCTGTTTTTT
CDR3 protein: CASSQVLAGMNTGELFF

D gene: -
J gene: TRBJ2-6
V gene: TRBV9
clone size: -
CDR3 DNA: TGTGCCAGCAGCGGGAGCTCCTCTGGGGCCAACGTCCTGACTTTC
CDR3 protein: CASSGSSSGANVLTF

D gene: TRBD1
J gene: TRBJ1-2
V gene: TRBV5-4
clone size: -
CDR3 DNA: TGTGCCAGCAGCTTGGAAGGGACAGGGGACACCCGTGGCTACACCTTC
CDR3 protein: CASSLEGTGDTRGYTF